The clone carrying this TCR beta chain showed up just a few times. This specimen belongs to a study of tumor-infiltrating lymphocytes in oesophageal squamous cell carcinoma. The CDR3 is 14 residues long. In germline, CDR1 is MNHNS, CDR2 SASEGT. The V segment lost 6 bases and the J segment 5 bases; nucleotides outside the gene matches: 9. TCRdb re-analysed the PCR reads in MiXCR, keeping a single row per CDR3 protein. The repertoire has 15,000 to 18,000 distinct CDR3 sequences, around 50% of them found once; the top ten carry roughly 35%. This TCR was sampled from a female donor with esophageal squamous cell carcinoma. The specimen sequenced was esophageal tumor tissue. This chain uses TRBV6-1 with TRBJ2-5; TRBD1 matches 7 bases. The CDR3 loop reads CASRLAGGVETQYF. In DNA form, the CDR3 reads TGTGCCAGCAGGCTAGCAGGGGGAGTGGAGACCCAGTACTTC.